The present TCR beta chain was sequenced within a study of blood T cell repertoires in COVID-19. Study in general: COVID-19 samples collected from the United States, Italy and Spain covered acute and convalescent phases. T cells, B-cell-depleted T cells, or PBMCs provided the cDNA or gDNA that served as material.

As processed by the authors: Amplification of reference gene primers was used by the study to estimate nucleated cell counts. The table came from immunoSEQ multiplex PCR; TCRdb's copy has only in-frame clones and leaves some out. V and J calls and clone size are as listed in that table; D and trimming were resolved from the DNA. The table has 20,000 to 25,000 clones, over 65% seen once. With 0 bases clipped from V and 9 bases from J, the junction kept 11 bases outside the gene matches. Germline V gene data show CDR1 as MDHEN and CDR2 as SYDVKM. The CDR3 is 19 amino acids. The rearrangement uses TRBV28 and TRBJ2-1; 16 bases match TRBD2. The receptor was derived from a human donor in a cohort sampled during active or convalescent COVID-19. Sequences were obtained from peripheral blood. CDR3 in amino acids: CASSLWPPGTSGGAGEQFF. The CDR3 DNA follows: TGTGCCAGCAGTTTATGGCCCCCCGGGACTAGCGGGGGGGCGGGTGAGCAGTTCTTC.